This paragraph covers one TCR beta chain sequence. The antigen remains undetermined. The CDR3 is 16 residues long. The ends lost 1 base at V and 6 bases at J; junction bases unmatched: 6. The germline V gene encodes CDR1 MNHNS and CDR2 SASEGT. This record belongs to a study of STAT5B mutations in CD4+ large granular lymphocyte leukemia. Study context: The CDR3 'QG' motif was associated with a particular HLA allele among healthy donors. General study results and limits: CD4-sorted patient repertoires seemed more clonal than healthy CD4+ repertoires.

Only in-frame clones appear in the TCRdb table, and some are missing; sequencing was by immunoSEQ multiplex PCR. This table holds some 41,000 clones, roughly 76% found once. This TCR was recovered from a human donor in good health. The chain uses TRBV6-1 and TRBJ1-6; 7 positions match TRBD1. Sequencing was done on a sample of CD4+ T cells from blood buffy coats. The CDR3: CASSEDGGQFNSPLHF. CDR3 in DNA: TGTGCCAGCAGTGAAGATGGGGGACAGTTTAATTCACCCCTCCACTTT.